Each of the 27 T cell receptor beta chains below was sequenced from the same sample in a study of blood T cell repertoires in COVID-19 (dated by TCRdb to the early 2020s). Library creation used the immunoSEQ multiplex PCR assay. TCRdb obtained this table from immuneACCESS and retained in-frame rearrangements with V and J assigned. These tables miss some clones; where compared with another copy, unresolved V genes account for less than half of the shortfall, and the remainder is unexplained. In all, the sample holds about 250,000 clones, and about nine tenths of those were seen once. The ten biggest clones cover roughly 0.96% of the sample. Source material: peripheral blood. The receptor set was obtained from a woman between 35 and 50 years old who had recovered from COVID-19.

This chain joins TRBV18 and TRBJ2-5; TRBD1 agrees at 12 bases. CDR1 is KGHSH, CDR2 LQKENI, per germline. With V trimmed by 8 bases and J by 5 bases, 15 bases remained unmatched. The CDR3 spans 17 residues. CDR3: CASVERLGDRGLETQYF. The CDR3 DNA reads as TGTGCCAGCGTCGAGCGGCTGGGGGACAGGGGGCTTGAGACCCAGTACTTC.

V is TRBV27 and J is TRBJ1-1, with D hard to call. Germline CDR1 is MNHEY and CDR2 is SMNVEV (reference sequence). The CDR3 runs 13 residues. Trimming removed 6 bases from V and 2 bases from J, with 10 bases in between. The CDR3: CASRGSFNTEAFF. Here the CDR3 DNA reads TGTGCCAGCAGGGGGAGCTTTAACACTGAAGCTTTCTTT.

The chain is built from TRBV12-5 and TRBJ2-1; maybe TRBD2 (6 bases). The CDR3 is 19 amino acids. Between the trimmed V and J ends, which lost 1 base and 4 bases, there was a span of 23 bases. Germline CDR1 LGHNT, CDR2 FRNRAP. Written as DNA, the CDR3 is TGTGCTAGTGGTTTGGCCGCCCGGGACTCACGCAGGATTTACAATGAGCAGTTCTTC. This codes for CASGLAARDSRRIYNEQFF.

The J gene is TRBJ1-4, the V gene TRBV6-5, with a tentative D call TRBD1 (6 bases). V lost 7 bases and J lost 7, with 13 bases in between. The CDR3 is made up of 13 amino acids. Germline CDR1 and CDR2: MNHEY and SVGAGI. CDR3 coding DNA: TGTGCCAGCATGGGGGTAGGGGGTGAAAAACTGTTTTTT. This codes for CASMGVGGEKLFF.

The chain uses TRBV5-4 and TRBJ2-2; the match to TRBD1 covers 9 bases. V dropped 2 bases and J dropped 3; count of bases not matched to a gene: 5. The CDR3 has 16 amino acids. Germline loops: CDR1 SGHNT, CDR2 YYREEE (reference sequence). CDR3 coding DNA: TGTGCCAGCAGCTTACCGGGACAGGGACACACCGGGGAGCTGTTTTTT. This encodes CASSLPGQGHTGELFF. Full variable domain (rest looked up from reference TRBV5-4 and TRBJ2-2): ETGVTQSPTHLIKTRGQQVTLRCSSQSGHNTVSWYQQALGQGPQFIFQYYREEENGRGNFPPRFSGLQFPNYSSELNVNALELDDSALYLCASSLPGQGHTGELFFGEGSRLTVL.

In this sample, this clone turned up once. This sequence joins TRBV10-2 and TRBJ2-3; 9 positions agree with TRBD2. The CDR3 contains 13 residues. Germline V CDR1 and CDR2: WSHSY, SAAADI. Germline trimming cut 6 bases from V and 3 bases from J; bases unmatched to any gene: 1. The CDR3, as DNA: TGCGCCAGCAGCCTAGCGGGAACAGATACGCAGTATTTT. Translated: CASSLAGTDTQYF.

The chain joins TRBV7-6 to TRBJ2-1, with D possibly TRBD2 on 6 matching bases. V shed 1 base and J shed 5 bases, with 18 bases lying between them. Germline CDR1 is SGHVS and CDR2 is FNYEAQ. This CDR3 has 17 residues. CDR3 nucleotides: TGTGCCAGCAGCTTAGTTGGGGACTTTCGCCTCGACAATGAGCAGTTCTTC. Translating it yields CASSLVGDFRLDNEQFF.

This chain joins TRBV19 and TRBJ2-1; 14 bases match TRBD2. This CDR3 is built from 15 residues. Germline values: CDR1 LNHDA, CDR2 SQIVND (reference sequence). V was pared by 7 bases and J by 8 bases, with 7 bases of the junction left unmatched. The CDR3 loop reads CASTRLAGGFDEQFF. Here the CDR3 DNA reads TGTGCCAGTACCCGACTAGCGGGAGGGTTCGATGAGCAGTTCTTC.

V usage is TRBV6-1 and J usage is TRBJ1-6, with D perhaps TRBD1 (5 bases). The CDR3 totals 16 residues. V was pared by 0 bases and J by 7 bases, with 13 bases between. Germline V lookup: CDR1 MNHNS, CDR2 SASEGT. Here the CDR3 DNA reads TGTGCCAGCAGTGAAGCGGGCCCCGGGGGGAATTCACCCCTCCACTTT. It translates to CASSEAGPGGNSPLHF.

This chain links TRBV7-2 with TRBJ2-2; D unresolved. The V and J ends lost 5 bases and 3 bases respectively, with 4 bases between them. CDR1 is SGHTA, CDR2 FQGNSA, per germline. There are 12 residues in the CDR3. The CDR3: CASSHYTGELFF. The DNA for the CDR3 is TGTGCCAGCAGCCACTACACCGGGGAGCTGTTTTTT.

The rearrangement uses TRBV11-3 and TRBJ2-1; D call uncertain. Between the trimmed V and J ends, which lost 5 bases and 9 bases, there was a span of 17 bases. The CDR3 length is 14 residues. Looked up from germline, CDR1 is SGHNT and CDR2 is YENEEA. DNA of the CDR3: TGTGCCAGCAGCACGTCACCAATTTCCGGTGAGCAGTTCTTC. As protein: CASSTSPISGEQFF.

The chain joins TRBV5-5 to TRBJ2-2; 12 nucleotides line up with TRBD2. The CDR3 runs 18 residues. V dropped 4 bases and J dropped 0; count of bases not matched to a gene: 7. CDR1 is SGHKS, CDR2 YYEKEE, per germline (reference sequence). The CDR3 loop reads CASSRGLAGFANTGELFF. In nucleotides, the CDR3 is TGTGCCAGCAGCCGGGGACTAGCGGGTTTCGCGAACACCGGGGAGCTGTTTTTT.

The chain links TRBV30 to TRBJ2-1; a possible D gene is TRBD1 (5 bases). CDR3 length: 12 amino acids. V lost 1 base to trimming and J lost 6 bases, with 7 bases between them. Per the germline V gene, CDR1 is GTSNPN and CDR2 is SVGIG (reference sequence). The CDR3 DNA reads TGTGCCTGGAGTGAAGGGGCCAATGAGCAGTTCTTC. This translates into CAWSEGANEQFF.

The V and J genes are TRBV2 and TRBJ2-7; 10 bases agree with TRBD1. V shed 6 bases and J 2 bases; nucleotides not matched to a gene: 4. The germline CDR1 and CDR2 sequences are SNHLY and FYNNEI. The CDR3 sequence is 14 residues long. CDR3 sequence reads: CASRGGTGAYEQYF. CDR3 sequence (DNA): TGTGCCAGCAGGGGCGGGACAGGGGCCTACGAGCAGTACTTC.

This chain joins TRBV29-1 and TRBJ1-3; 7 nucleotides line up with TRBD1. CDR1 SQVTM and CDR2 ANQGSEA come from the germline V gene. Trimming took 4 bases from V and 1 from J; bases not matched to a gene: 1. This CDR3 region has 13 residues. The CDR3 loop is CSVGQGSGNTIYF. DNA of the CDR3: TGCAGCGTTGGACAGGGATCTGGAAACACCATATATTTT.

This clone was seen just once. The rearrangement joins TRBV3-1 (or the pseudogene TRBV3-2) to TRBJ2-1; no definite D call. CDR3 length: 16 amino acids. Germline assignment: CDR1 LGHDT and CDR2 YNNKEL (reference sequence). Trimming shortened V by 0 bases and J by 4 bases, and 13 bases separated the two germline ends. The CDR3 loop is CASSQEWKRAYNEQFF. CDR3 DNA: TGTGCCAGCAGCCAAGAATGGAAGCGAGCGTACAATGAGCAGTTCTTC.

V usage is TRBV6-5 and J usage is TRBJ1-3; tentatively, D is TRBD1 (5 bases). V lost 2 bases and J lost 7, with 12 bases in between. There are 14 residues in the CDR3. Germline V gene sequence: CDR1 MNHEY, CDR2 SVGAGI. For the CDR3, the DNA is TGTGCCAGCAGTTACGGAGACAGTTCTAACACCATATATTTT. Protein: CASSYGDSSNTIYF.

The V call is TRBV29-1, the J call TRBJ1-4, with TRBD1 matching over 7 bases. V lost 7 bases to trimming and J lost 0 bases; unmatched junction nucleotides: 2. This CDR3 has 13 residues. Germline lookup yields CDR1 SQVTM and CDR2 ANQGSEA. CDR3 protein: CSGQGATNEKLFF. Here the CDR3 DNA reads TGCAGCGGCCAGGGGGCAACTAATGAAAAACTGTTTTTT. Based on the CDR3 plus reference TRBV29-1 and TRBJ1-4, the full variable domain is SAVISQKPSRDICQRGTSLTIQCQVDSQVTMMFWYRQQPGQSLTLIATANQGSEATYESGFVIDKFPISRPNLTFSTLTVSNMSPEDSSIYLCSGQGATNEKLFFGSGTQLSVL.

The gene calls are TRBV9 and TRBJ2-7; 9 bases map to TRBD2. Trimming removed 4 bases from V and 3 bases from J; junction bases left unmatched: 8. The CDR3 loop spans 15 amino acids. Germline V gives CDR1 SGDLS, CDR2 YYNGEE. The CDR3 DNA reads TGTGCCAGCAGCCTAGAGGGGCGGGAGGGCTACGAGCAGTACTTC. Amino acids: CASSLEGREGYEQYF.

The chain combines TRBV5-1 with TRBJ1-6; TRBD1 matches at 7 bases. This CDR3 spans 14 amino acids. J lost 8 bases, V lost 2 bases, and 4 bases had no gene match. Germline values: CDR1 SGHRS, CDR2 YFSETQ. DNA for the CDR3: TGCGCCAGCAGCTTCACAGGGGACGATTCACCCCTCCACTTT. This encodes CASSFTGDDSPLHF.

The rearrangement uses TRBV7-3 and TRBJ2-3; D possibly corresponds to TRBD2 (6 bases). The CDR3 has 15 amino acids. Trimming removed 7 bases from V and 2 bases from J, with 16 bases in between. CDR1 is SGHTA, CDR2 FQGTGA, per germline. The DNA of the CDR3 is TGTGCCAGCACCCGTGACGGGGGTCCCACAGATACGCAGTATTTT. Residues: CASTRDGGPTDTQYF.

This rearrangement joins TRBV27 to TRBJ2-7, with unresolved D. V lost 0 bases and J 0 bases, leaving 9 bases between the germline ends. The CDR3 consists of 15 residues. Germline V gene data show CDR1 as MNHEY and CDR2 as SMNVEV (reference sequence). The CDR3 region has the DNA TGTGCCAGCAGTTTATCGATGGCCTCCTCCTACGAGCAGTACTTC. This encodes CASSLSMASSYEQYF.

To note about this clone: This CDR3 is also generated by other DNA sequences in the sample. The chain employs TRBV19 and TRBJ1-1; 7 bases fit TRBD1. Germline V gene data show CDR1 as LNHDA and CDR2 as SQIVND (reference sequence). The CDR3 is 14 residues long. V was clipped by 1 base and J by 1 base; unmatched bases: 0. CDR3 region: CASSIGQGNTEAFF. CDR3 in DNA: TGTGCCAGTAGTATAGGACAGGGGAACACTGAAGCTTTCTTT.

This sequence joins TRBV28 and TRBJ2-3; perhaps TRBD2 as D (6 bases). The CDR3 is 14 amino acids. V was shortened by 6 bases and J by 8 bases, with 18 bases between the two germline ends. CDR1 is MDHEN and CDR2 is SYDVKM in the germline V gene. The CDR3 sequence is CASSHNSGRGTQYF. CDR3 DNA sequence: TGTGCCAGCAGCCACAATAGCGGACGTGGTACGCAGTATTTT. Full variable domain (rest looked up from reference TRBV28 and TRBJ2-3): DVKVTQSSRYLVKRTGEKVFLECVQDMDHENMFWYRQDPGLGLRLIYFSYDVKMKEKGDIPEGYSVSREKKERFSLILESASTNQTSMYLCASSHNSGRGTQYFGPGTRLTVL.

This clone appeared a single time. The genes are TRBV6-6 and TRBJ2-5, with 11 bases aligning to TRBD2. The germline V gene has CDR1 MNHNY and CDR2 SVGAGI (reference sequence). With V trimmed by 6 bases and J by 9 bases, 3 bases remained unmatched. The CDR3 contains 12 residues. The chain's CDR3 is CASSLAGGAQYF. CDR3 DNA sequence: TGTGCCAGCAGCTTAGCGGGAGGGGCCCAGTACTTC.

J is TRBJ2-1 and V is TRBV6-5, with TRBD1 as a possible D gene (6 bases). In germline, CDR1 is MNHEY, CDR2 SVGAGI. The CDR3 loop spans 15 amino acids. Trimming shortened V by 6 bases and J by 1 base, and 13 bases separated the two germline ends. CDR3 amino acids: CASSAGTNSYNEQFF. CDR3 nucleotide sequence: TGTGCCAGCAGCGCCGGGACAAATTCCTACAATGAGCAGTTCTTC.

The chain employs TRBV6-5 and TRBJ2-1; the D is unclear. CDR1 MNHEY and CDR2 SVGAGI come from the germline V gene. This CDR3 is 13 amino acids long. V lost 3 bases and J lost 9, with 12 bases in between. The CDR3 nucleotides read TGTGCCAGCAGTTATGTACGCGAGCGTGAGCAGTTCTTC. Its protein product is CASSYVREREQFF.